The 28 T cell receptor beta chains given below trace back to one sample, sequenced in a study of blood T cell repertoires in COVID-19. Clones were read by immunoSEQ multiplex PCR, and TCRdb kept only the in-frame ones, dropping some. The data contain roughly 240,000 clones, approximately 85% of them singletons. Sequenced input: PBMCs or T cells enriched from blood (not recorded which). The receptors derive from a woman in her 50s who had recovered from COVID-19.

This chain uses TRBV11-2 with TRBJ2-2, with D possibly TRBD2 on 7 matching bases. Trimming pared 2 bases from V and 7 bases from J, leaving 14 bases between. Germline V gene sequence: CDR1 SGHAT, CDR2 FQNNGV. This CDR3 spans 15 amino acids. The CDR3, as DNA: TGTGCCAGCAGCTTAACCCGGGGGGCAATCGGGGAGCTGTTTTTT. Residues: CASSLTRGAIGELFF.

The V call is TRBV30, the J call TRBJ1-1, with a possible D match to TRBD1 (5 bases). CDR1 is GTSNPN, CDR2 SVGIG, per germline (reference sequence). V was pared by 0 bases and J by 5 bases, with 16 bases between. The CDR3 spans 15 residues. The CDR3 protein is CAWSVRGGARTEAFF. The CDR3 region has the DNA TGTGCCTGGAGTGTACGCGGCGGGGCTAGAACTGAAGCTTTCTTT.

The V call is TRBV5-8, the J call TRBJ1-2, with D possibly matching TRBD1 (5 bases). CDR3 length: 18 amino acids. The V and J ends lost 4 bases and 3 bases respectively, with 25 bases between them. Germline loops: CDR1 SGHTS, CDR2 YDEGEE. CDR3: CASSPRDYKVVQDYGYTF. The CDR3 DNA reads as TGTGCCAGCAGCCCGCGGGATTATAAGGTAGTACAGGACTATGGCTACACCTTC.

V is TRBV13 and J is TRBJ2-1, with D possibly TRBD1 on 6 matching bases. Germline loops: CDR1 PRHDT, CDR2 FYEKMQ (reference sequence). V lost 4 bases and J lost 1, with 11 bases in between. This CDR3 has 15 amino acids. The CDR3 spells CASSSRGSSYNEQFF. CDR3 DNA sequence: TGTGCCAGCAGCTCAAGGGGGAGTTCCTACAATGAGCAGTTCTTC.

This clone is a singleton in its sample. V is TRBV11-2 and J is TRBJ1-4; D gene unclear. Trimming pared 5 bases from V and 3 bases from J, leaving 13 bases between. Looked up from germline, CDR1 is SGHAT and CDR2 is FQNNGV. CDR3 size: 15 residues. CDR3 protein: CASSRESSANEKLFF. CDR3 DNA: TGTGCCAGCAGCCGCGAATCTTCTGCTAATGAAAAACTGTTTTTT.

This rearrangement joins TRBV14 to TRBJ2-7; possibly TRBD2 for D (5 bases). The CDR3 has 12 residues. V was pared by 1 base and J by 4 bases, with 5 bases between. CDR1 and CDR2 (germline): SGHDN, FVKESK. The DNA of the CDR3 is TGTGCCAGCAGCCAAGCGGGGTACGAGCAGTACTTC. Amino acids: CASSQAGYEQYF.

The rearrangement links TRBV4-3 to TRBJ2-7; 7 bases line up with TRBD2. V lost 3 bases to trimming and J lost 2 bases; unmatched junction nucleotides: 7. Germline V gene sequence: CDR1 LGHNA, CDR2 YSLEER. The CDR3 is made up of 15 amino acids. Here the CDR3 reads CASSQIWGGTYEQYF. CDR3 coding DNA: TGCGCCAGCAGCCAGATCTGGGGGGGAACCTACGAGCAGTACTTC.

V usage is TRBV7-9 and J usage is TRBJ1-2; D unresolved. V lost 2 bases and J lost 8, with 12 bases in between. Looked up from germline, CDR1 is SEHNR and CDR2 is FQNEAQ (reference sequence). This CDR3 region has 13 residues. Here the CDR3 DNA reads TGTGCCAGCAGCTTACGGGGAGAGGGCGGCTACACCTTC. It is translated as CASSLRGEGGYTF.

About this clone: At the DNA level, this CDR3 is encoded by other sequences in the same sample as well. The V gene is TRBV18, the J gene TRBJ1-1; 7 bases align to TRBD1. Germline CDR1 is KGHSH and CDR2 is LQKENI. Losses at the gene ends were 3 bases for V and 3 bases for J; bases not matched to a gene: 1. The CDR3 is made up of 13 amino acids. CDR3 amino acids: CASSPTGDTEAFF. In DNA, the CDR3 is TGTGCCAGCTCACCCACAGGGGACACTGAAGCTTTCTTT.

The chain has TRBV6-5 and TRBJ2-3; no clear D. Trimming took 4 bases from V and 1 from J, leaving 9 bases between them. The CDR3 runs to 14 residues. CDR1 is MNHEY and CDR2 is SVGAGI in the germline V gene. The CDR3, as DNA: TGTGCCAGCAGTTTCACTCGTGGCACAGATACGCAGTATTTT. It translates to CASSFTRGTDTQYF.

This clone was found once. The genes are TRBV4-3 and TRBJ2-5; 12 bases fit TRBD2. Germline CDR1 and CDR2: LGHNA and YSLEER. V lost 4 bases and J lost 1; bases outside the gene matches: 4. CDR3 length: 16 amino acids. For the CDR3, the DNA is TGCGCCAGCAGCCGACTAGCGGGGGCCCCCCAAGAGACCCAGTACTTC. It is translated as CASSRLAGAPQETQYF.

The chain carries TRBV18 and TRBJ2-4, with D possibly being TRBD2 (6 bases). Germline CDR1 KGHSH, CDR2 LQKENI. V gave up 1 base and J gave up 2 bases, with 12 bases separating them. The CDR3 spans 16 residues. The CDR3 region has the DNA TGTGCCAGCTCACCACTGCGGGACTGGACCAAAAACATTCAGTACTTC. As protein: CASSPLRDWTKNIQYF.

V and J are TRBV7-9 and TRBJ1-6, with TRBD1 identical over 9 bases. Germline trimming cut 3 bases from V and 7 bases from J; bases unmatched to any gene: 1. This CDR3 has 14 residues. CDR1 and CDR2 (germline): SEHNR, FQNEAQ (reference sequence). The CDR3 DNA is TGTGCCAGCAGCTTTGGGACAGGGAATTCACCCCTCCACTTT. Residues: CASSFGTGNSPLHF.

This clone was seen a few times. The chain employs TRBV5-1 and TRBJ2-5, with TRBD2 matching over 7 bases. The junction had 14 bases not matched to a gene; V was cut back by 4 bases and J by 5 bases. The germline V gene has CDR1 SGHRS and CDR2 YFSETQ. This CDR3 is built from 16 residues. The CDR3 loop is CASSPLVQAGVETQYF. CDR3 bases: TGCGCCAGCAGCCCCTTGGTCCAGGCGGGAGTGGAGACCCAGTACTTC.

The rearrangement links TRBV11-3 to TRBJ1-6, with 7 bases identical to TRBD1. J was trimmed by 8 bases and V by 6 bases; bases with no gene match: 7. The CDR3 loop spans 14 amino acids. Germline CDR1 is SGHNT and CDR2 is YENEEA. The CDR3 sequence is CASRPARGDSPLHF. DNA for the CDR3: TGTGCCAGCAGACCGGCCAGGGGGGATTCACCCCTCCACTTT.

This clone was seen a single time. V gene TRBV7-2 combines with J gene TRBJ2-7; a possible D gene is TRBD2 (5 bases). Per germline, CDR1 SGHTA and CDR2 FQGNSA. V shed 5 bases and J shed 5 bases, with 13 bases lying between them. The CDR3 contains 13 residues. CDR3 nucleotides: TGTGCCAGCAGCCCTCCCGGGGTAAACGAGCAGTACTTC. This codes for CASSPPGVNEQYF.

This rearrangement joins TRBV25-1 to TRBJ1-5; D might be TRBD1 (6 bases). Trimming took 5 bases from V and 0 from J, leaving 11 bases between them. CDR3 length: 15 residues. In germline, CDR1 is MGHDK, CDR2 SYGVNS. The CDR3 sequence: CASSSGDGSNQPQHF. CDR3 in DNA: TGTGCCAGCAGTTCAGGGGACGGTAGCAATCAGCCCCAGCATTTT.

The table lists this clone with a few counts. The chain uses TRBV7-2 and TRBJ1-4, with TRBD1 matching over 8 bases. Germline CDR1 is SGHTA and CDR2 is FQGNSA. After removal of 5 bases from V and 2 bases from J, the junction contained 4 bases not matched to a gene. The CDR3 runs to 15 residues. CDR3 region: CASSLNRGTNEKLFF. The CDR3 nucleotides read TGTGCCAGCAGCCTGAACAGGGGGACTAATGAAAAACTGTTTTTT.

The chain is built from TRBV4-2 and TRBJ2-5, with no clear D. The V gene lost 4 bases and the J gene lost 2 bases, with 14 bases spanning the gap. The CDR3 runs 15 residues. Germline values: CDR1 LGHNA, CDR2 YNFKEQ. This chain's CDR3 is CASSPASNLQETQYF. DNA of the CDR3: TGTGCCAGCAGCCCCGCCTCTAACCTACAAGAGACCCAGTACTTC.

The sample holds one count of this clone. J is TRBJ1-5 and V is TRBV7-2; TRBD1 agrees at 8 bases. The CDR3 consists of 15 residues. Germline V CDR1 and CDR2: SGHTA, FQGNSA. The trim removed 5 bases at V and 0 bases at J, leaving 3 bases unmatched. The CDR3 DNA is TGTGCCAGCAGCCTGGACAGGGATAGCAATCAGCCCCAGCATTTT. It is translated as CASSLDRDSNQPQHF. Supplemented by reference TRBV7-2 and TRBJ1-5, the full variable domain reads GAGVSQSPSNKVTEKGKDVELRCDPISGHTALYWYRQSLGQGLEFLIYFQGNSAPDKSGLPSDRFSAERTGGSVSTLTIQRTQQEDSAVYLCASSLDRDSNQPQHFGDGTRLSIL.

V and J are TRBV13 and TRBJ1-1, with D tentatively TRBD1 (5 bases). V shed 1 base and J shed 4 bases, with 19 bases lying between them. CDR3 size: 17 residues. Looked up from germline, CDR1 is PRHDT and CDR2 is FYEKMQ (reference sequence). The CDR3 region is CASSLVLGGARGTEAFF. The CDR3 nucleotides are TGTGCCAGCAGCTTAGTACTTGGAGGGGCTCGAGGCACTGAAGCTTTCTTT.

The chain has TRBV27 and TRBJ2-7; tentatively, D is TRBD1 (6 bases). V was cut by 6 bases and J by 3 bases, with 9 bases left in between. Germline CDR1 MNHEY, CDR2 SMNVEV (reference sequence). There are 12 residues in the CDR3. The CDR3: CASSGQSYEQYF. The CDR3 nucleotides are TGTGCCAGCAGCGGACAGAGCTACGAGCAGTACTTC.

This chain connects TRBV21-1 to TRBJ1-2; the table's D call, TRBD1, has no DNA check behind it. TRBV21-1 is shown as a pseudogene. The CDR3 is made up of 14 amino acids. The CDR3 DNA reads as TGTGCCAGCCCCCCGGGACAGAGCGTAGGGGGCTACACCTTC. This gives the protein CASPPGQSVGGYTF.

This clone was found a few times. The chain employs TRBV7-2 and TRBJ2-3; TRBD2 agrees at 9 bases. V trimming: 2 bases; J trimming: 7 bases; junction bases outside the gene matches: 13. Germline V gene data show CDR1 as SGHTA and CDR2 as FQGNSA. The CDR3 is 17 amino acids. CDR3 region: CASSLSHNSGSRNTQYF. CDR3 nucleotides: TGTGCCAGCAGCTTATCCCACAATAGCGGGAGTCGGAATACGCAGTATTTT.

This chain links TRBV5-5 with TRBJ1-1; D unclear. Trimming took off 7 bases at V and 1 base at J, with 17 bases between the two ends. The CDR3 runs to 15 residues. CDR1 SGHKS and CDR2 YYEKEE come from the germline V gene (reference sequence). The CDR3 region has the DNA TGTGCCAGCTCTTTTAGAGGGCAGGCGAACACTGAAGCTTTCTTT. Residues: CASSFRGQANTEAFF. The full variable domain, in which reference TRBV5-5 and TRBJ1-1 provide the parts outside the CDR3, is DAGVTQSPTHLIKTRGQQVTLRCSPISGHKSVSWYQQVLGQGPQFIFQYYEKEERGRGNFPDRFSARQFPNYSSELNVNALLLGDSALYLCASSFRGQANTEAFFGQGTRLTVV.

This clone was recorded once. The chain recombines TRBV5-1 with TRBJ2-2, with D perhaps TRBD2 (7 bases). With 0 bases removed from V and 3 bases from J, the gap between germline ends came to 12 bases. The germline gives CDR1 SGHRS, CDR2 YFSETQ. The CDR3 totals 16 residues. The CDR3 region is CASSLVGGLDTGELFF. The DNA for the CDR3 is TGCGCCAGCAGCTTGGTCGGGGGGCTGGACACCGGGGAGCTGTTTTTT. Full variable domain (remainder filled in from reference TRBV5-1 and TRBJ2-2): KAGVTQTPRYLIKTRGQQVTLSCSPISGHRSVSWYQQTPGQGLQFLFEYFSETQRNKGNFPGRFSGRQFSNSRSEMNVSTLELGDSALYLCASSLVGGLDTGELFFGEGSRLTVL.

CDR3 sequence (DNA): TGTGCCAGCAGCGTAGAGGCTGGGACAGGCTATGGCTACACCTTC. It yields the protein CASSVEAGTGYGYTF. V is TRBV9 and J is TRBJ1-2; TRBD1 matches at 8 bases. The CDR3 has 15 amino acids. The V segment lost 0 bases and the J segment 4 bases; nucleotides outside the gene matches: 5. Germline values: CDR1 SGDLS, CDR2 YYNGEE.

The genes are TRBV29-1 and TRBJ2-2; the D gene is possibly TRBD1 (5 bases). This CDR3 region has 14 residues. The germline V and J ends were trimmed by 7 bases and 2 bases, with 14 bases remaining between them. From germline, CDR1 is SQVTM and CDR2 ANQGSEA. The CDR3 DNA follows: TGCAGCGCCCCCCGTGGGGCCAACACCGGGGAGCTGTTTTTT. Amino acid sequence: CSAPRGANTGELFF.